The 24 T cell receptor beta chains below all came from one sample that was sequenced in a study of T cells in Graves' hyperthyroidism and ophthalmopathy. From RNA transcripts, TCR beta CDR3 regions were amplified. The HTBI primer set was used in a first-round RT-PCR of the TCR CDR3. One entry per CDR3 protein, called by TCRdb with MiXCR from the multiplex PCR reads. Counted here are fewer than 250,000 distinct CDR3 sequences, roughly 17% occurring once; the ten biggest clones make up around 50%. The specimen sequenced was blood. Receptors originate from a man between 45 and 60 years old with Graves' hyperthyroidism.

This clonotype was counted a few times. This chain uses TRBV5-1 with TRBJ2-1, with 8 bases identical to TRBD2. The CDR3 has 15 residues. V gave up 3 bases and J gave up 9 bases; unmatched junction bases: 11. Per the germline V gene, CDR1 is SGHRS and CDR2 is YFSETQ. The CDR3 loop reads CASSSRTSPGLEQFF. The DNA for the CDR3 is TGCGCCAGCAGCTCACGGACTAGCCCGGGGCTTGAGCAGTTCTTC.

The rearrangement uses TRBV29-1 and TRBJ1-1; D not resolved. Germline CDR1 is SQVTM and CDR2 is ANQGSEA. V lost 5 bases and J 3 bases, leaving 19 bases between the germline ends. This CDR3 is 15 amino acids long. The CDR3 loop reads CSVQFPGQLDTEAFF. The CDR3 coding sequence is TGCAGCGTTCAGTTCCCCGGGCAGTTGGACACTGAAGCTTTCTTT.

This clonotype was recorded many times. In nucleotides, the CDR3 is TGTGCCTGGACACCGACAGGAGTGAACACTGAAGCTTTCTTT. It specifies CAWTPTGVNTEAFF. The V and J genes are TRBV30 and TRBJ1-1, with D perhaps matching TRBD1 (6 bases). The CDR3 runs to 14 residues. Trimming pared 4 bases from V and 0 bases from J, leaving 12 bases between. Germline V gene lookup returns CDR1 GTSNPN and CDR2 SVGIG (reference sequence).

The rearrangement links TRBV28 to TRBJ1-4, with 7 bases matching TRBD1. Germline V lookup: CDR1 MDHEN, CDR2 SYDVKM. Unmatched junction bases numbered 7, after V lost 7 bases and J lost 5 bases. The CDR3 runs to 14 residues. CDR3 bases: TGTGCCAGCAAGCTTGGGACAGTGAATGAAAAACTGTTTTTT. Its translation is CASKLGTVNEKLFF. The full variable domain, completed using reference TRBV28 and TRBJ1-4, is DVKVTQSSRYLVKRTGEKVFLECVQDMDHENMFWYRQDPGLGLRLIYFSYDVKMKEKGDIPEGYSVSREKKERFSLILESASTNQTSMYLCASKLGTVNEKLFFGSGTQLSVL.

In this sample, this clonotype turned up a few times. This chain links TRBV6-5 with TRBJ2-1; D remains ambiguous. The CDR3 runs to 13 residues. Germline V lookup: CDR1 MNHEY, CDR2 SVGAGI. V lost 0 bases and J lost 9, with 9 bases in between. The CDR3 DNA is TGTGCCAGCAGTTACTCGTGGCAGACTGAGCAGTTCTTC. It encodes CASSYSWQTEQFF.

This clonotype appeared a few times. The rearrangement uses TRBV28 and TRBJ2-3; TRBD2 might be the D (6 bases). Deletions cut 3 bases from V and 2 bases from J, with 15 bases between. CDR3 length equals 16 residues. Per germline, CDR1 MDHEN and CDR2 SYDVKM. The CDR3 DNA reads TGTGCCAGCAGTTTGGGAAGGGCGGGAACCACAGATACGCAGTATTTT. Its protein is CASSLGRAGTTDTQYF.

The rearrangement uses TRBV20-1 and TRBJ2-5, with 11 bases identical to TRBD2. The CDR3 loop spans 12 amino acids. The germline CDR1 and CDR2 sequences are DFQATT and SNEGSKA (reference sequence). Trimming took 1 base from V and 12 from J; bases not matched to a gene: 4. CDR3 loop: CSARGGLADKYF. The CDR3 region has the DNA TGCAGTGCTAGAGGGGGACTAGCGGATAAGTACTTC.

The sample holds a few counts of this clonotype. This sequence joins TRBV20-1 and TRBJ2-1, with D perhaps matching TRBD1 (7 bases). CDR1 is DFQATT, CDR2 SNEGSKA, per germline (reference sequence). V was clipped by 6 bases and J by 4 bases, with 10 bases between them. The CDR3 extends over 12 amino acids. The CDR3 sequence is CSAAGQYNEQFF. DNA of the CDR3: TGCAGTGCGGCGGGACAGTACAATGAGCAGTTCTTC.

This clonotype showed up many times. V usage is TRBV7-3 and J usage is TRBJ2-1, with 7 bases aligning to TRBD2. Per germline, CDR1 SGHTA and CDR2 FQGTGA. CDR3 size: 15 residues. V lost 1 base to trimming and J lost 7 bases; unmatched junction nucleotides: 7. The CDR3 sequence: CASSLSGGSGNEQFF. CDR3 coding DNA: TGTGCCAGCAGCTTAAGCGGCGGGAGTGGGAATGAGCAGTTCTTC.

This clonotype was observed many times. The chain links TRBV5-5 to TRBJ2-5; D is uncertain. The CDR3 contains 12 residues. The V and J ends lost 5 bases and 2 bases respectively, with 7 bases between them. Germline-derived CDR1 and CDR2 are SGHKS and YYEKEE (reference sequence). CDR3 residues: CASSRQQETQYF. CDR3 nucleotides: TGTGCCAGCAGTCGACAACAAGAGACCCAGTACTTC.

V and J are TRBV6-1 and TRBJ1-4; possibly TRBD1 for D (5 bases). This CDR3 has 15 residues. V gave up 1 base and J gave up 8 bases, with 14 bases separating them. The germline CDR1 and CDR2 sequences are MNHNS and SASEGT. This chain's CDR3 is CASSEVGGTQEKLFF. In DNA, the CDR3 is TGTGCCAGCAGTGAAGTTGGAGGGACCCAGGAAAAACTGTTTTTT.

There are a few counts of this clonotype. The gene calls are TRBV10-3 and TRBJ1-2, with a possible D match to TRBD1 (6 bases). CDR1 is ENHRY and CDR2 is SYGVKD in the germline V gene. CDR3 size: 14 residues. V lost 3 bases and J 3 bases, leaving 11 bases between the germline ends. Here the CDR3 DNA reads TGTGCCATCAGTGAACTGGGGGCGGACTATGGCTACACCTTC. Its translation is CAISELGADYGYTF.

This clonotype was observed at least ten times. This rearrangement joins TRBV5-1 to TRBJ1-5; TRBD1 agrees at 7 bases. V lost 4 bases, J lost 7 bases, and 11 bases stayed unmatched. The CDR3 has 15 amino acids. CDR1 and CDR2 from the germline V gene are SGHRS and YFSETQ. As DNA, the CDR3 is TGCGCCAGCAGCACCACAGGGGAAAGGGAACAGCCCCAGCATTTT. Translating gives CASSTTGEREQPQHF. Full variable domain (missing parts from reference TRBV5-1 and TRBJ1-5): KAGVTQTPRYLIKTRGQQVTLSCSPISGHRSVSWYQQTPGQGLQFLFEYFSETQRNKGNFPGRFSGRQFSNSRSEMNVSTLELGDSALYLCASSTTGEREQPQHFGDGTRLSIL.

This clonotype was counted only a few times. Written as DNA, the CDR3 is TGTGCCAGTAAATTGGGGAATTCACCCCTCCACTTT. Amino acids: CASKLGNSPLHF. The V call is TRBV19, the J call TRBJ1-6; no clear D gene. CDR3 length: 12 amino acids. The V end lost 7 bases, the J end lost 7 bases, and 8 bases lay between the germline ends. Germline loops: CDR1 LNHDA, CDR2 SQIVND (reference sequence).

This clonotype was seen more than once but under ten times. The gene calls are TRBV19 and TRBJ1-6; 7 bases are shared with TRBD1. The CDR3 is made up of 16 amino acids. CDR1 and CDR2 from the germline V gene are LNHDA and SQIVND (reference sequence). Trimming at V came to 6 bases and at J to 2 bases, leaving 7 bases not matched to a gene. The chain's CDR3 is CASSLTGRAYNSPLHF. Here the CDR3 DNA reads TGTGCCAGTAGCCTGACAGGGCGCGCCTATAATTCACCCCTCCACTTT.

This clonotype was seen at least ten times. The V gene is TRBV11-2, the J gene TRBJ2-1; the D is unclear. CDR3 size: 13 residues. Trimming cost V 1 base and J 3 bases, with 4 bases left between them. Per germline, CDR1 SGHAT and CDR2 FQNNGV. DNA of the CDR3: TGTGCCAGCAGCTTAGGAGACTACAATGAGCAGTTCTTC. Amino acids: CASSLGDYNEQFF.

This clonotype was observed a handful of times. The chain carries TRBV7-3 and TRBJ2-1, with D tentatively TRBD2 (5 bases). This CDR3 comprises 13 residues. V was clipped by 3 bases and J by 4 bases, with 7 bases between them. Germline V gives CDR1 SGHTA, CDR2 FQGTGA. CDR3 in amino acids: CASSFGDYNEQFF. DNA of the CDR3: TGTGCCAGCAGCTTCGGGGATTACAATGAGCAGTTCTTC.

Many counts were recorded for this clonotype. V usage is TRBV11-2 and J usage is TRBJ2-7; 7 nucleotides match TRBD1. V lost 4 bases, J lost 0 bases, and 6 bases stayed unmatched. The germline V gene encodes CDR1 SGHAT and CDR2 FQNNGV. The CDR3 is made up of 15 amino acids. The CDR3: CASSSLHRGSYEQYF. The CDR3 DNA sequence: TGTGCCAGCAGCTCACTTCACAGGGGCTCCTACGAGCAGTACTTC.

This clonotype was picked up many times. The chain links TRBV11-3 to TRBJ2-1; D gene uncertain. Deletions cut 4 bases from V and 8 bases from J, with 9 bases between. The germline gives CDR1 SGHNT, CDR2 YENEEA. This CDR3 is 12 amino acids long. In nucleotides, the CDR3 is TGTGCCAGCAGCTACCAGCTCGATGAGCAGTTCTTC. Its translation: CASSYQLDEQFF. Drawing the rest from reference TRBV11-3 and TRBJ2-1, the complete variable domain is EAGVVQSPRYKIIEKKQPVAFWCNPISGHNTLYWYLQNLGQGPELLIRYENEEAVDDSQLPKDRFSAERLKGVDSTLKIQPAELGDSAVYLCASSYQLDEQFFGPGTRLTVL.

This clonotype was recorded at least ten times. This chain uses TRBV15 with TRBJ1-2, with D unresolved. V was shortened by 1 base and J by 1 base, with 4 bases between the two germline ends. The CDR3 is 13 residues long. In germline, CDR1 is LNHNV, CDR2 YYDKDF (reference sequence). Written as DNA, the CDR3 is TGTGCCACCAGCAGAGGCAGTAACTATGGCTACACCTTC. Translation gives CATSRGSNYGYTF. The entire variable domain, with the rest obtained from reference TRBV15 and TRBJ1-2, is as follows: DAMVIQNPRYQVTQFGKPVTLSCSQTLNHNVMYWYQQKSSQAPKLLFHYYDKDFNNEADTPDNFQSRRPNTSFCFLDIRSPGLGDTAMYLCATSRGSNYGYTFGSGTRLTVV.

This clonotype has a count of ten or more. This chain's CDR3 is CASSSPGQGKDEQYF. The CDR3 DNA reads as TGTGCCAGCAGCTCCCCGGGACAGGGGAAAGACGAGCAGTACTTC. The chain has TRBV28 and TRBJ2-7, with TRBD1 matching over 10 bases. The ends lost 6 bases at V and 5 bases at J; junction bases unmatched: 10. From germline, CDR1 is MDHEN and CDR2 SYDVKM. The CDR3 is 15 amino acids.

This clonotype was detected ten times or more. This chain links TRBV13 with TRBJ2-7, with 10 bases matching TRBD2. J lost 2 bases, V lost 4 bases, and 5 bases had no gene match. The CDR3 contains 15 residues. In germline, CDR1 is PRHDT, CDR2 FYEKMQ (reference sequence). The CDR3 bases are TGTGCCAGCAGCTATGGACTAGCGGAAACCTACGAGCAGTACTTC. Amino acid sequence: CASSYGLAETYEQYF.

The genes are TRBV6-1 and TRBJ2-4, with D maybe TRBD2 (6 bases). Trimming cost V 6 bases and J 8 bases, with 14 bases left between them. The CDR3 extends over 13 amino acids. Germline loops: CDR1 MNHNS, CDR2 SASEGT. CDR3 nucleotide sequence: TGTGCCAGCAGACACCCCCGCGGGGACATTCAGTACTTC. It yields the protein CASRHPRGDIQYF.

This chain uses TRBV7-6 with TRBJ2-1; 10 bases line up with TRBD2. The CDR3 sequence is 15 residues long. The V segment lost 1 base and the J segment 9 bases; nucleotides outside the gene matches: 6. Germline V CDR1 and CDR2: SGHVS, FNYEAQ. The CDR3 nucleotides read TGTGCCAGCAGCTTAGAGCTAGCGGGAGTGGTTGAGCAGTTCTTC. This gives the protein CASSLELAGVVEQFF.